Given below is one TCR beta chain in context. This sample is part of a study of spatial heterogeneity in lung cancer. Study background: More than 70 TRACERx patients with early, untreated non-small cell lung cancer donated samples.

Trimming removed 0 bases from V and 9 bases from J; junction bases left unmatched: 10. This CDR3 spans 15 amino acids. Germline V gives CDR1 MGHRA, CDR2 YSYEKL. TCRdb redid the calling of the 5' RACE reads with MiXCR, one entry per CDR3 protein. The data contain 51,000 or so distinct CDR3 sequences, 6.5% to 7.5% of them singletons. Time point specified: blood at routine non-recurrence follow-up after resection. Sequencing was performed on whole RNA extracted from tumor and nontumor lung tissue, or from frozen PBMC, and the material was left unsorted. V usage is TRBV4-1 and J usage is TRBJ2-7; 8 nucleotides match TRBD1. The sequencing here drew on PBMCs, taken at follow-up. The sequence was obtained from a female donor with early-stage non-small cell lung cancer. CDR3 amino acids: CASSQERTGTRVQYF. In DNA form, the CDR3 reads TGCGCCAGCAGCCAAGAAAGGACAGGGACCCGAGTGCAGTACTTC.